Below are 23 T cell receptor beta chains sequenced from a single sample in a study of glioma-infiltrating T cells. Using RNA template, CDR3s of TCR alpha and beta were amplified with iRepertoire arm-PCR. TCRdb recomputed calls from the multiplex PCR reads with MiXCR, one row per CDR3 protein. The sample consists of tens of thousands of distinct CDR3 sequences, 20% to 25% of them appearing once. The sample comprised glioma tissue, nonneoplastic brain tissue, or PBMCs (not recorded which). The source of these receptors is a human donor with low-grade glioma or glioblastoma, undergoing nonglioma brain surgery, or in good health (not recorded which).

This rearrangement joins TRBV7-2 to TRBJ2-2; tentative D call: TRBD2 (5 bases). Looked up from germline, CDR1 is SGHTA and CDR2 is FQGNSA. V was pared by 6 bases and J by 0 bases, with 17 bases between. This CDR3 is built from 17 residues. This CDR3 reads CASSQHRSGTNTGELFF. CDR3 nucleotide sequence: TGTGCCAGCAGTCAACACCGGAGCGGAACGAACACCGGGGAGCTGTTTTTT.

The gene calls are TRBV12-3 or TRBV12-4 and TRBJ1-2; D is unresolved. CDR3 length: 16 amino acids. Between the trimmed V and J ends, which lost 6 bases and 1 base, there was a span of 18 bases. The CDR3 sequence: CASSPPRIGFNYGYTF. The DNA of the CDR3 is TGTGCCAGCAGCCCCCCCCGTATTGGCTTTAACTATGGCTACACCTTC.

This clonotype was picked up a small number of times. CDR3 sequence: CASSPYRGGYTF. CDR3 nucleotide sequence: TGTGCCAGCAGCCCCTACAGGGGAGGCTACACCTTC. The rearrangement links TRBV3-1 to TRBJ1-2; 7 bases are a match to TRBD1. The junction had 4 bases not matched to a gene; V was cut back by 4 bases and J by 8 bases. Per germline, CDR1 LGHDT and CDR2 YNNKEL (reference sequence). This CDR3 spans 12 amino acids.

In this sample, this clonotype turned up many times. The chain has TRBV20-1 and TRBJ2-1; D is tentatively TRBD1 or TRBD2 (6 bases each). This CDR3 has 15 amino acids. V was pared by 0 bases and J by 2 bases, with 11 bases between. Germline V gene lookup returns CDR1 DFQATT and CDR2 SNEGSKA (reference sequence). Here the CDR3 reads CSARELGGTYNEQFF. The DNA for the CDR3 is TGCAGTGCTAGAGAATTAGGGGGGACCTACAATGAGCAGTTCTTC.

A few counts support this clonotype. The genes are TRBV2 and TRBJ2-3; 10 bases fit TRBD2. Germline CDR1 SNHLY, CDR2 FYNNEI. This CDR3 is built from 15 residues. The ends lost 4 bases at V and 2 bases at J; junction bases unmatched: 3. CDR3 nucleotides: TGTGCCAGCAGTGGGACTAGCGGTTACACAGATACGCAGTATTTT. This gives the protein CASSGTSGYTDTQYF.

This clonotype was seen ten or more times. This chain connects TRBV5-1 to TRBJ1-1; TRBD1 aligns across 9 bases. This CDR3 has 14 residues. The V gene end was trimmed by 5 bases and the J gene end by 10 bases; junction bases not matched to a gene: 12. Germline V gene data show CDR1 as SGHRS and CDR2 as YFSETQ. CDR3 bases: TGCGCCAGCAGTCACAGGACAGGGGAGTTAGGAGCTTTCTTT. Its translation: CASSHRTGELGAFF.

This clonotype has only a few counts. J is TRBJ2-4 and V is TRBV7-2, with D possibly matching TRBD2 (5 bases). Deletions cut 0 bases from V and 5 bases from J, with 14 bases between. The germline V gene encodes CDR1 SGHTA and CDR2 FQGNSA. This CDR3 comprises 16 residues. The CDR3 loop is CASSLAAVRSENIQYF. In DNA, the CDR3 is TGTGCCAGCAGCTTAGCAGCGGTGAGGTCGGAAAACATTCAGTACTTC.

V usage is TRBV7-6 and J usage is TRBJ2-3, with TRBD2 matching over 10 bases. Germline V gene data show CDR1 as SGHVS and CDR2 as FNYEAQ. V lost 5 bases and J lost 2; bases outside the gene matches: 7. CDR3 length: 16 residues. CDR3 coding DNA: TGTGCCAGCAGCGAAAGGACTAGCGGTTTCACAGATACGCAGTATTTT. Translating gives CASSERTSGFTDTQYF.

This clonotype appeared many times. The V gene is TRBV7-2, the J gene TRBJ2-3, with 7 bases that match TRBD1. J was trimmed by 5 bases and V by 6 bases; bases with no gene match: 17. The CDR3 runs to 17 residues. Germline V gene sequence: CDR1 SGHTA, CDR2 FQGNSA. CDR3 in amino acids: CASSHLRGGAGGDTQYF. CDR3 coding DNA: TGTGCCAGCAGTCACCTCAGAGGGGGCGCTGGGGGAGATACGCAGTATTTT.

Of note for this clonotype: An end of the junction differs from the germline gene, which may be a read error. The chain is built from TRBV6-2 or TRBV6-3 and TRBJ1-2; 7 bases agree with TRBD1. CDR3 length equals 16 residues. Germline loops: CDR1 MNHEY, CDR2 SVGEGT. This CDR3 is CASSTRRTGGRYGYTF. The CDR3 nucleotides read TGTGCCAGCAGTACCAGGCGGACAGGCGGACGCTATGGTTACACCTTC.

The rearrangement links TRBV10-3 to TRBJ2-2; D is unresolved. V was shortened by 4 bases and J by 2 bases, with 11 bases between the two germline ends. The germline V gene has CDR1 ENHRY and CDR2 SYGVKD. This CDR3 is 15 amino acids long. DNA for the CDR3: TGTGCCATCAGTGGATTAAACTCAAACACCGGGGAGCTGTTTTTT. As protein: CAISGLNSNTGELFF.

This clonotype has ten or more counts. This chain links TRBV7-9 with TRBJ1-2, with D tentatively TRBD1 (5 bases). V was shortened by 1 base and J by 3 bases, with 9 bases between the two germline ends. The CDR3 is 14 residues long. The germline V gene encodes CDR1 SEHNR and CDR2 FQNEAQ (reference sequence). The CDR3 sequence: CASSLGGGDYGYTF. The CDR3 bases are TGTGCCAGCAGCTTAGGAGGAGGGGACTATGGCTACACCTTC.

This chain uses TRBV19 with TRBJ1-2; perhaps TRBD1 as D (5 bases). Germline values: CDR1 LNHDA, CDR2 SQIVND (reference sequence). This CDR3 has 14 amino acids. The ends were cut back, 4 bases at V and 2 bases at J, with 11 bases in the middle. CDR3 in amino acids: CASSTWGDNYGYTF. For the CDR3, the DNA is TGTGCCAGTAGTACCTGGGGGGACAACTATGGCTACACCTTC.

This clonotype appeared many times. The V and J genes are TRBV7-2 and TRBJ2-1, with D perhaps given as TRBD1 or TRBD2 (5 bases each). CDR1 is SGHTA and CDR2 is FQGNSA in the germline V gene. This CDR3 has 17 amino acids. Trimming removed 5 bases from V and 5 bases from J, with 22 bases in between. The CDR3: CASSPRLWGAGDNEQFF. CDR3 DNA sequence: TGTGCCAGCAGCCCCCGTCTTTGGGGCGCCGGGGACAATGAGCAGTTCTTC.

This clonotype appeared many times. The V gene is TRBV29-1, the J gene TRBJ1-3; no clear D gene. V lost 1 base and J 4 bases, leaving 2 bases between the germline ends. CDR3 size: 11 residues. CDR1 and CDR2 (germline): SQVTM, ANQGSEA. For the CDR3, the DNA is TGCAGCGTTGAAGTGGGAAACACCATATATTTT. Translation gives CSVEVGNTIYF.

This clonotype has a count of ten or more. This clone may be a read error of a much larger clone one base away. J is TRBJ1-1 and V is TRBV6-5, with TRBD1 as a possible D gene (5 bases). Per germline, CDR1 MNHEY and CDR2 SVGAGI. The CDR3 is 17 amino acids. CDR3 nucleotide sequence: TGTGCCAACAGTTACTCTTTCTTGGGGGGGATGAACACTGAAGCTTTCTTT. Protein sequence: CANSYSFLGGMNTEAFF.

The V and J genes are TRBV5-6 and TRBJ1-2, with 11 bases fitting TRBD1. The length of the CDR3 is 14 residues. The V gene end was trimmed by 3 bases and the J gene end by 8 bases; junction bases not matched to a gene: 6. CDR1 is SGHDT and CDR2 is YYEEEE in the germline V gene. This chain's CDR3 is CASSWTGGVMGYTF. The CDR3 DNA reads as TGTGCCAGCAGCTGGACAGGGGGCGTTATGGGCTACACCTTC. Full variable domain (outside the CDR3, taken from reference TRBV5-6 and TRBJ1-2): DAGVTQSPTHLIKTRGQQVTLRCSPKSGHDTVSWYQQALGQGPQFIFQYYEEEERQRGNFPDRFSGHQFPNYSSELNVNALLLGDSALYLCASSWTGGVMGYTFGSGTRLTVV.

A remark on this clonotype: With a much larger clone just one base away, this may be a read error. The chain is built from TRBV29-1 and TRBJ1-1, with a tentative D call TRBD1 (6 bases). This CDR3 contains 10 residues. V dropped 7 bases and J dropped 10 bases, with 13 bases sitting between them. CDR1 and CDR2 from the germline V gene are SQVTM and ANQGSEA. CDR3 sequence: CSAQTGVAFF. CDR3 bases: TGCAGCGCTCAGACAGGCGTAGCTTTCTTT.

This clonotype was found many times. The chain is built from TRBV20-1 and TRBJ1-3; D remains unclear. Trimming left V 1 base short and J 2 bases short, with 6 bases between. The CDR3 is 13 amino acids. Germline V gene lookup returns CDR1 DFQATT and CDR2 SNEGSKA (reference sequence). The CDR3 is CSARVPAGNTIYF. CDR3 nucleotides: TGCAGTGCTAGAGTCCCAGCTGGAAACACCATATATTTT.

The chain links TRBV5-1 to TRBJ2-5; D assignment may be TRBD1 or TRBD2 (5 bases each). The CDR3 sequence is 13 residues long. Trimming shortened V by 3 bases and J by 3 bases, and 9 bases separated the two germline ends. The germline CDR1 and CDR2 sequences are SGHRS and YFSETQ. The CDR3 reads CASSSQGEETQYF. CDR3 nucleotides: TGCGCCAGCAGCTCCCAGGGAGAAGAGACCCAGTACTTC.

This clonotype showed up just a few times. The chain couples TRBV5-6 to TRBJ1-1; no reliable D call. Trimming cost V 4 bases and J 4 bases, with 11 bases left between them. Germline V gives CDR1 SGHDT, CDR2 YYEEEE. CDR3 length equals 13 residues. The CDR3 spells CASSLTPGTEAFF. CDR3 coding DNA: TGTGCCAGCAGCCTCACTCCCGGCACTGAAGCTTTCTTT.

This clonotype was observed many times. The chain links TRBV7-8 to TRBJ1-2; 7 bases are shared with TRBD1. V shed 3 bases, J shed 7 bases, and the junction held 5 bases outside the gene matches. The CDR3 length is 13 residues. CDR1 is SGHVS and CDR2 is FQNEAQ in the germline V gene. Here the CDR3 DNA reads TGTGCCAGCAGCTTCACAGGGGTTGGTGGCTACACCTTC. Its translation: CASSFTGVGGYTF.

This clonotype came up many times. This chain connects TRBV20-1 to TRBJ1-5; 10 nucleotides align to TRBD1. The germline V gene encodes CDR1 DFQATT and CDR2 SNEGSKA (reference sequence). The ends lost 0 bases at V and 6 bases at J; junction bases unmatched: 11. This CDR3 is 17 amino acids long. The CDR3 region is CSARDLDRGLESQPQHF. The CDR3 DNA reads TGCAGTGCTAGAGATCTAGACAGGGGGCTTGAGAGTCAGCCCCAGCATTTT.